Each of the 18 T cell receptor beta chains below was sequenced from the same sample in a study of T cell responses to AZD1222 COVID-19 vaccine. Assay: immunoSEQ multiplex PCR; the TCRdb copy retains only in-frame clones and omits some. The sample includes about 160,000 clones, 80% to 95% of them seen just once. The starting material was peripheral blood, obtained 28 days after the second AZD1222 dose. These receptors came from an adult who received the AZD1222 COVID-19 vaccine.

The genes are TRBV28 and TRBJ1-1; TRBD1 agrees at 8 bases. Germline CDR1 is MDHEN and CDR2 is SYDVKM. The ends lost 7 bases at V and 3 bases at J; junction bases unmatched: 10. The CDR3 length is 15 residues. This chain's CDR3 is CASTTTGALDTEAFF. In DNA, the CDR3 is TGTGCCAGCACAACGACAGGGGCTTTGGACACTGAAGCTTTCTTT.

The V call is TRBV9, the J call TRBJ1-6; TRBD1 agrees at 8 bases. Germline assignment: CDR1 SGDLS and CDR2 YYNGEE. This CDR3 is 17 amino acids long. V was pared by 4 bases and J by 8 bases, with 14 bases of the junction left unmatched. The CDR3 loop reads CASSSGRLDRDHSPLHF. DNA of the CDR3: TGTGCCAGCAGCTCCGGGCGACTGGACAGGGACCATTCACCCCTCCACTTT.

This sequence joins TRBV19 and TRBJ1-6; D call uncertain. The CDR3 is 15 amino acids. The germline V and J ends were trimmed by 7 bases and 0 bases, with 10 bases remaining between them. Germline V gives CDR1 LNHDA, CDR2 SQIVND (reference sequence). Here the CDR3 reads CASTDRSSYNSPLHF. DNA of the CDR3: TGTGCCAGTACCGACCGGAGCTCCTATAATTCACCCCTCCACTTT.

J is TRBJ1-1 and V is TRBV24-1, with D perhaps TRBD1 (6 bases). There are 14 residues in the CDR3. Trimming cost V 4 bases and J 1 base, with 9 bases left between them. Germline V gives CDR1 KGHDR, CDR2 SFDVKD. Written as DNA, the CDR3 is TGTGCCACCAGTGAGGGGACATCGAACACTGAAGCTTTCTTT. This gives the protein CATSEGTSNTEAFF.

V gene TRBV23-1 combines with J gene TRBJ1-2, with D possibly matching TRBD1 (5 bases). TRBV23-1 is sorted into the ORF group, with uncertain function. The CDR3 sequence is 15 residues long. Deletions cut 0 bases from V and 6 bases from J, with 14 bases between. DNA of the CDR3: TGCGCCAGCAGTCAATCTCCCAGGGATCTCCATGGCTACACCTTC. It encodes CASSQSPRDLHGYTF.

The V call is TRBV4-1, the J call TRBJ2-7, with 13 positions matching TRBD2. The V and J ends lost 1 base and 0 bases, in that order; junction bases with no gene match: 3. CDR1 MGHRA and CDR2 YSYEKL come from the germline V gene. The CDR3 totals 17 residues. As DNA, the CDR3 is TGCGCCAGCAGCCAAGGGACTAGCGGGAGTCTCTCCTACGAGCAGTACTTC. Translated: CASSQGTSGSLSYEQYF.

CDR3 sequence (DNA): TGTGCCAGCAGTTACTACCGGGACAGGGGAGGGGAGACCCAGTACTTC. It is translated as CASSYYRDRGGETQYF. The V gene is TRBV6-5, the J gene TRBJ2-5; 10 bases align to TRBD1. CDR3 size: 16 residues. V was clipped by 1 base and J by 5 bases; unmatched bases: 7. CDR1 is MNHEY, CDR2 SVGAGI, per germline.

V is TRBV27 and J is TRBJ1-2, with TRBD1 matching over 9 bases. The CDR3 runs 18 residues. Trimming took 7 bases from V and 2 from J; bases not matched to a gene: 17. Germline V gives CDR1 MNHEY, CDR2 SMNVEV (reference sequence). CDR3 nucleotides: TGTGCCAGCACCCTTGGCCCGGGACAGGGAGGGCGAAACTATGGCTACACCTTC. It encodes CASTLGPGQGGRNYGYTF.

This chain uses TRBV5-1 with TRBJ1-4; D call uncertain. The V end lost 0 bases, the J end lost 4 bases, and 4 bases lay between the germline ends. The CDR3 loop spans 13 amino acids. Germline V gene data show CDR1 as SGHRS and CDR2 as YFSETQ. CDR3 sequence (DNA): TGCGCCAGCAGCTTGGACCTTAATGAAAAACTGTTTTTT. Translated, it gives CASSLDLNEKLFF.

The chain links TRBV21-1 to TRBJ1-1; TRBD1, the table's D call, lacks a check against the DNA. TRBV21-1 is termed a pseudogene. This CDR3 has 15 amino acids. CDR3 sequence (DNA): TGTGCCAGCAGCTCACGTCGTAGGGGTTACACTGAAGCTTTCTTT. Its protein product is CASSSRRRGYTEAFF.

The chain carries TRBV15 and TRBJ1-5; no reliable D call. The CDR3 contains 15 residues. Trimming cost V 4 bases and J 5 bases, with 15 bases left between them. The germline gives CDR1 LNHNV, CDR2 YYDKDF (reference sequence). The CDR3 protein is CATSTRRRIDQPQHF. DNA of the CDR3: TGTGCCACCAGCACCAGAAGGAGGATTGATCAGCCCCAGCATTTT. Based on the CDR3 plus reference TRBV15 and TRBJ1-5, the full variable domain is DAMVIQNPRYQVTQFGKPVTLSCSQTLNHNVMYWYQQKSSQAPKLLFHYYDKDFNNEADTPDNFQSRRPNTSFCFLDIRSPGLGDTAMYLCATSTRRRIDQPQHFGDGTRLSIL.

This sequence joins TRBV7-9 and TRBJ1-1, with D unclear. V was clipped by 4 bases and J by 0 bases, with 3 bases between them. This CDR3 has 12 residues. CDR1 and CDR2 from the germline V gene are SEHNR and FQNEAQ (reference sequence). CDR3 region: CASSSMNTEAFF. CDR3 sequence (DNA): TGTGCCAGCAGCTCTATGAACACTGAAGCTTTCTTT.

CDR3 sequence reads: CASRLGPGTSNQPQHF. Here the CDR3 DNA reads TGTGCCAGCAGGCTAGGACCAGGGACTAGCAATCAGCCCCAGCATTTT. The V call is TRBV2, the J call TRBJ1-5; D might be TRBD1 (5 bases). Germline-derived CDR1 and CDR2 are SNHLY and FYNNEI. CDR3 length: 16 amino acids. Trimming stripped 6 bases from V and 0 bases from J, with 15 bases between.

The J gene is TRBJ2-3, the V gene TRBV12-3 or TRBV12-4; D gene uncertain. Trimming took off 7 bases at V and 3 bases at J, with 8 bases between the two ends. The CDR3 is 12 amino acids. The CDR3: CASTRRTDTQYF. DNA of the CDR3: TGTGCCAGCACCAGACGGACAGATACGCAGTATTTT.

A single count supports this clone. The CDR3 region is CATRGTDSYNEQFF. The DNA for the CDR3 is TGTGCCACCAGGGGGACAGACTCCTACAATGAGCAGTTCTTC. The chain couples TRBV24-1 to TRBJ2-1; TRBD1 agrees at 7 bases. Germline assignment: CDR1 KGHDR and CDR2 SFDVKD. Trimming at V came to 7 bases and at J to 0 bases, leaving 2 bases not matched to a gene. CDR3 size: 14 residues.

The chain links TRBV11-3 to TRBJ1-4, with 8 bases identical to TRBD1. CDR1 and CDR2 from the germline V gene are SGHNT and YENEEA. This CDR3 has 14 residues. Unmatched junction bases numbered 5, after V lost 5 bases and J lost 6 bases. The CDR3 sequence: CASSQRTGYEKLFF. The CDR3 DNA is TGTGCCAGCAGCCAAAGGACAGGGTATGAAAAACTGTTTTTT.

The rearrangement joins TRBV7-9 to TRBJ2-2; a possible D gene is TRBD1 (6 bases). The CDR3 spans 16 residues. V lost 5 bases and J 4 bases, leaving 17 bases between the germline ends. Germline CDR1 and CDR2: SEHNR and FQNEAQ (reference sequence). The CDR3 here is CASSGPGHSSTGELFF. The CDR3 DNA reads TGTGCCAGCAGCGGGCCGGGACATTCGTCCACCGGGGAGCTGTTTTTT.

The CDR3 DNA sequence: TGTGCCAGCACTCAGGGCGCCCAACCTGGAAACACCATATATTTT. It is translated as CASTQGAQPGNTIYF. The chain carries TRBV9 and TRBJ1-3, with D possibly matching TRBD1 (5 bases). The CDR3 covers 15 residues. Germline V lookup: CDR1 SGDLS, CDR2 YYNGEE. The ends were cut back, 6 bases at V and 2 bases at J, with 15 bases in the middle.